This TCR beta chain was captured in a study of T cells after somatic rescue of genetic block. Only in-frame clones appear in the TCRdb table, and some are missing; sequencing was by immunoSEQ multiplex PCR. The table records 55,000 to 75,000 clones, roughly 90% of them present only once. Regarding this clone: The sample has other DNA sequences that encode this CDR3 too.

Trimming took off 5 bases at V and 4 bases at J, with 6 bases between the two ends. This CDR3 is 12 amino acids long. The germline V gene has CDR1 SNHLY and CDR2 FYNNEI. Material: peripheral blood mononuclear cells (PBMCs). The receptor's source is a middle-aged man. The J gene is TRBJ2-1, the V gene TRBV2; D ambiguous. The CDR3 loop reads CASSTTYNEQFF. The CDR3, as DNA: TGTGCCAGCAGTACAACTTACAATGAGCAGTTCTTC.